This T cell receptor beta chain emerged from a study of OX40 agonist ivuxolimab in advanced cancers. Looking at the study overall: Intravenous ivuxolimab at 0.01 to 10 mg/kg was given to patients every 2 weeks.

Sequencing was performed with immunoSEQ multiplex PCR; in TCRdb, only in-frame clones are kept and a portion is missing. The sample carries roughly 48,000 clones, around 84% recorded once. The CDR3 consists of 14 residues. The germline V gene has CDR1 MDHEN and CDR2 SYDVKM. Trimming took off 7 bases at V and 7 bases at J, with 19 bases between the two ends. Study-wide results and limits: What antigens the expanded peripheral T cells recognized was never established.

A remark on this clone: Its specificity is unknown.

This TCR was sampled from an adult with an advanced solid tumor such as melanoma, head and neck, liver or kidney cancer. The source was CD4+ or CD8+ T cells sorted from blood, collected in a trial of the OX40 agonist ivuxolimab. The chain carries TRBV28 and TRBJ1-1, with D perhaps TRBD1 (5 bases). The CDR3 protein is CASNVGAEAFEAFF. The DNA of the CDR3 is TGTGCCAGCAATGTCGGGGCCGAGGCCTTTGAAGCTTTCTTT.